Detailed here is one TCR beta chain. There is no known antigen for this receptor. Base-call qualities are not available, and no considerably larger clone is one nucleotide away. TCR beta CDR3 regions were sequenced from DNA using the immunoSEQ Assay. The published analysis was carried out like this. To compute T cell density, TCR beta template counts were normalized to usable DNA, which was estimated by amplifying housekeeping genes. Richness was estimated using the preseqR package, with extrapolation to 400,000 templates for PBMC samples and to 120,000 templates for tissue samples. Clonality was defined by subtracting Pielou's evenness from one. To identify tissue-enriched TCRs, differential abundance testing was run on productive amino-acid clonotypes with a minimum total count of 5 and an alpha of 0.1. The Jaccard Index and the Morisita Overlap Index were used to quantify repertoire overlap between compartments. GLIPH grouped TCR beta CDR3s together with public tetramer-defined viral CDR3s, and a viral motif had to include at least three viral sequences and show V-gene enrichment. Not all clones reach the TCRdb copy of this immuneACCESS table, which keeps in-frame sequences only. Checked studies attribute under half of the gap to unresolved V genes and leave the rest unexplained. Clone size and the V and J calls come from that table; the DNA yielded D and trimming. This sample lists roughly 28,000 clones; around 86% were detected once. The ten largest clones take up around 4.1% of the sample.

At diagnosis, tumor, uninvolved tumor-adjacent lung and peripheral blood were collected and then preserved as a mix of FFPE and fresh-frozen material. For TCR repertoire profiling, blood samples were analyzed as peripheral blood mononuclear cells. The entry originates in a study of T cells in localized non-small cell lung cancer (dated by TCRdb to 2020 to 2022). Some background on the complete study: T cell repertoires of 236 early-stage NSCLC patients were analyzed, with tumors being compared against uninvolved tumor-adjacent lungs. All 240 or so NSCLC patients in the cohort were treatment-naive and had localized lung tumors that were resected. A mean age of roughly 66 years was recorded for the NSCLC patients, of whom under 150 were male and about a hundred were female.

V loses 4 bases at its end and J loses 6 bases; junction bases beyond the gene matches: 3. From the cysteine up to the phenylalanine, the CDR3 has a length of 13 residues. Only the CDR3 portion is preserved as DNA: 39 bases, with reading frame beginning at the first base. CDR1 SGHRS and CDR2 YFSETQ are derived from the germline V gene. The research as a whole found: A median of 57 of the top 100 tumor clones turned up in the paired uninvolved adjacent lung, and some 28 of those clones also ranked among the top 100 of that same adjacent lung. Longer overall survival was associated with higher T cell density in blood, whereas shorter survival was associated with higher clonality in adjacent lung. Uninvolved tumor-adjacent lung showed the highest T cell clonality, higher than tumor, which suggests more focused antigenic responses in the uninvolved tumor-adjacent lung. Because multi-region sequencing of the tumors was not done, intratumor heterogeneity could not be ruled out. Since the design was exploratory, TCR variables were selected using unadjusted p-values with no false-discovery rate correction.

This sequence originates from a woman aged 35 to 69 with stage I lung adenocarcinoma. The sequence links TRBV5-1 to TRBJ2-2; 7 central nucleotides agree with TRBD1. This material consisted of peripheral blood, taken before any cancer treatment. The DNA sequence follows: TGCGCCAGCAGCCCTACAGGGGCCGGGGAGCTGTTTTTT. Its amino acids are CASSPTGAGELFF.